This T cell receptor beta chain was sequenced in a study of control samples from healthy donors and cancer patients. The germline V gene has CDR1 SGHDT and CDR2 YYEEEE. Trimming removed 2 bases from V and 5 bases from J, with 9 bases in between. The CDR3 covers 13 residues. Profiled with immunoSEQ multiplex PCR; TCRdb holds only in-frame clones, not every one. The sample lists roughly 100,000 clones, 90% to 95% occurring once. This receptor was taken from a woman aged 18-29 years in good health. Sequences were obtained from blood. V gene TRBV5-6 combines with J gene TRBJ2-3; the D gene is possibly TRBD2 (5 bases). CDR3 residues: CASSLEEGDTQYF. In nucleotides, the CDR3 is TGTGCCAGCAGCTTAGAAGAGGGAGATACGCAGTATTTT.